This T cell receptor (beta chain) was found in a study of shared clonotypes between healthy human individuals. As defined, naive CD8 cells were CD45RO-negative and positively selected for CCR7, with terminally differentiated effector memory CD45RA+ cells excluded. Only in-frame clones appear in the TCRdb table, and some are missing; sequencing was by immunoSEQ multiplex PCR. Of approximately 840,000 clones in the sample, 96% are singletons; the top ten hold under 0.3%. This CDR3 spans 18 amino acids. Germline CDR1 and CDR2: SNHLY and FYNNEI. Trimming cost V 4 bases and J 4 bases; bases outside gene matches: 14.

The specimen was naive CD8+ T cells sorted from blood. J is TRBJ2-1 and V is TRBV2; 9 bases fit TRBD2. The sequence came from a man aged 25-40 years in good health. CDR3 loop: CASSGHVLASGTYNEQFF. The CDR3 DNA sequence: TGTGCCAGCAGTGGTCACGTCCTCGCTAGCGGGACTTACAATGAGCAGTTCTTC. Variable domain in full (rest from reference TRBV2 and TRBJ2-1): EPEVTQTPSHQVTQMGQEVILRCVPISNHLYFYWYRQILGQKVEFLVSFYNNEISEKSEIFDDQFSVERPDGSNFTLKIRSTKLEDSAMYFCASSGHVLASGTYNEQFFGPGTRLTVL.